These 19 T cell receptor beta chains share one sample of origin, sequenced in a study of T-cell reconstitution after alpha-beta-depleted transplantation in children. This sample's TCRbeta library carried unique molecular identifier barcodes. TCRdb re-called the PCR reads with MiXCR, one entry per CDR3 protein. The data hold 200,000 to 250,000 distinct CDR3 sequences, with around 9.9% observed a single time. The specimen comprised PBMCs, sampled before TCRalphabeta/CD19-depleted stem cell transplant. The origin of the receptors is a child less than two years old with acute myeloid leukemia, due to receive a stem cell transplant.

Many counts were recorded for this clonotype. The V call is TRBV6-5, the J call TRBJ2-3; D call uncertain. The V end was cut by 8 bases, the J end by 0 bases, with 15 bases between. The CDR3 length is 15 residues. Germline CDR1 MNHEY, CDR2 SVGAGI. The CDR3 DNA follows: TGTGCCAGCGCCATCAACACCTATAGCACAGATACGCAGTATTTT. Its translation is CASAINTYSTDTQYF.

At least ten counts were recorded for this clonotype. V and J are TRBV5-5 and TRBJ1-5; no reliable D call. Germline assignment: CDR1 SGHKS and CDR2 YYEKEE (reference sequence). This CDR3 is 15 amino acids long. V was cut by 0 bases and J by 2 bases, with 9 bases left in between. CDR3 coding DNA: TGTGCCAGCAGCTTGGGGGTGGGCGGCAATCAGCCCCAGCATTTT. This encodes CASSLGVGGNQPQHF.

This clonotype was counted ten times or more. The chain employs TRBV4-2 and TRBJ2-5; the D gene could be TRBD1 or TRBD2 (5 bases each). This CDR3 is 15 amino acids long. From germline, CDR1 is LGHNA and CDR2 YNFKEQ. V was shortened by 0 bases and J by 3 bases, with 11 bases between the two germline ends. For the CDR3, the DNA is TGTGCCAGCAGCCAAGAACGGGGCTTGGAAGAGACCCAGTACTTC. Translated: CASSQERGLEETQYF.

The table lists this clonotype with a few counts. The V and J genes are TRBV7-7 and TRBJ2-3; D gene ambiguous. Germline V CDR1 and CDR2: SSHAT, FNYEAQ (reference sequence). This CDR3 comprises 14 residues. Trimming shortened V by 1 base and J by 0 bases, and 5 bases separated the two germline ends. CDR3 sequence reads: CASSLDHSTDTQYF. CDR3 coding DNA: TGTGCCAGCAGCTTAGATCACAGCACAGATACGCAGTATTTT.

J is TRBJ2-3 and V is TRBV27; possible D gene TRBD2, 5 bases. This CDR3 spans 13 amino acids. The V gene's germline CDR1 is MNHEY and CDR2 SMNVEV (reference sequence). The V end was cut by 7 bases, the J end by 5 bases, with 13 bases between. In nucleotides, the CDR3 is TGTGCCAGCACTTCCGGGAATCAAGATACGCAGTATTTT. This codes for CASTSGNQDTQYF.

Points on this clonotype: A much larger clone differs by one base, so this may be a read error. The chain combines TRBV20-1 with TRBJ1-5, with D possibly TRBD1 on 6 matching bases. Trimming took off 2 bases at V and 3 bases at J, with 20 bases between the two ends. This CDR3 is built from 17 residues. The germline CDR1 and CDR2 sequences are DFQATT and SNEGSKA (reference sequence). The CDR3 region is CSARLQYRAANNQPQHF. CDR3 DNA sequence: TGCAGTGCTAGACTGCAATACAGGGCCGCAAACAATCAGCCCCAGCATTTT.

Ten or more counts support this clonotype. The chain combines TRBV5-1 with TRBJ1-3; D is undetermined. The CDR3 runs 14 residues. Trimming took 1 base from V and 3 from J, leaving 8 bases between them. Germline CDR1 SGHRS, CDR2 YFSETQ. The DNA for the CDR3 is TGCGCCAGCAGCTTGACGGGTGGTGGAAACACCATATATTTT. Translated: CASSLTGGGNTIYF. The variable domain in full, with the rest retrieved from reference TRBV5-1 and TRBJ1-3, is KAGVTQTPRYLIKTRGQQVTLSCSPISGHRSVSWYQQTPGQGLQFLFEYFSETQRNKGNFPGRFSGRQFSNSRSEMNVSTLELGDSALYLCASSLTGGGNTIYFGEGSWLTVV.

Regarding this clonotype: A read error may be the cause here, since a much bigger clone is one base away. CDR3 loop: CASSWTGAGELLF. DNA of the CDR3: TGTGCCAGCAGCTGGACAGGGGCCGGGGAGCTGCTTTTT. The V call is TRBV5-6, the J call TRBJ2-2, with 9 bases matching TRBD1. The CDR3 consists of 13 residues. Germline assignment: CDR1 SGHDT and CDR2 YYEEEE.

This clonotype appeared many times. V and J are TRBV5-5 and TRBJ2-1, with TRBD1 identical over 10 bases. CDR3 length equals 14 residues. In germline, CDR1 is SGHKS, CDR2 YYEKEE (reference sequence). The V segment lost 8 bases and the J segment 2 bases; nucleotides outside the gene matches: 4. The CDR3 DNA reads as TGTGCCAGTTTGACAGGGGGCCCCTACAATGAGCAGTTCTTC. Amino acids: CASLTGGPYNEQFF. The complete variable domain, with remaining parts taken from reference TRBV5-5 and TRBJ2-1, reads DAGVTQSPTHLIKTRGQQVTLRCSPISGHKSVSWYQQVLGQGPQFIFQYYEKEERGRGNFPDRFSARQFPNYSSELNVNALLLGDSALYLCASLTGGPYNEQFFGPGTRLTVL.

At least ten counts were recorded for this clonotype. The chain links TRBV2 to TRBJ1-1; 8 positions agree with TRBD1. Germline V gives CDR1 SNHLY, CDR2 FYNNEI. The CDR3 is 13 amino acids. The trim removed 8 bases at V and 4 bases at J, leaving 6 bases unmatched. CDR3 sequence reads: CASVTGARTEAFF. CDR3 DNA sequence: TGTGCCAGCGTGACAGGGGCTCGCACTGAAGCTTTCTTT.

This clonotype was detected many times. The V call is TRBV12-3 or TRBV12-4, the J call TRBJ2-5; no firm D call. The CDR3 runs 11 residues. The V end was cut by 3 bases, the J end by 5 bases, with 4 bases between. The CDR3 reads CASSFSETQYF. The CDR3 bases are TGTGCCAGCAGTTTTTCGGAGACCCAGTACTTC.

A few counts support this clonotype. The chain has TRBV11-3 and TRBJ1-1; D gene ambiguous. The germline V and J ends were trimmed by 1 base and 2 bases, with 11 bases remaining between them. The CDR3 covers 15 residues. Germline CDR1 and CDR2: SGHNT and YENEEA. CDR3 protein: CASSLGGLENTEAFF. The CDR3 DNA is TGTGCCAGCAGCTTAGGGGGTTTGGAAAACACTGAAGCTTTCTTT.

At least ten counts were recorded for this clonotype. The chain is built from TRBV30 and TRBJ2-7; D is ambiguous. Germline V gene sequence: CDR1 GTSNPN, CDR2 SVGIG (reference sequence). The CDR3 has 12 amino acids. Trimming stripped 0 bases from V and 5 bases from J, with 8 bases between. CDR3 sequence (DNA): TGTGCCTGGAGTGTAGGGTACAACGAGCAGTACTTC. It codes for CAWSVGYNEQYF.

CDR3 DNA sequence: TGTGCCAGCTCACCTATCGGGACAGGGGGCATAAATGAGCAGTTCTTC. It is translated as CASSPIGTGGINEQFF. The V gene is TRBV18, the J gene TRBJ2-1; TRBD1 agrees at 12 bases. The CDR3 sequence is 16 residues long. Losses at the gene ends were 3 bases for V and 7 bases for J; bases not matched to a gene: 7. Germline CDR1 is KGHSH and CDR2 is LQKENI.

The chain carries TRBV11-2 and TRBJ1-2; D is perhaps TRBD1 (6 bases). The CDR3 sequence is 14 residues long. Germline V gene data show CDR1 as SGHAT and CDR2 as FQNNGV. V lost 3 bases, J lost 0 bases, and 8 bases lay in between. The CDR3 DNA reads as TGTGCCAGCAGCTTCAGGGGATCTAACTATGGCTACACCTTC. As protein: CASSFRGSNYGYTF.

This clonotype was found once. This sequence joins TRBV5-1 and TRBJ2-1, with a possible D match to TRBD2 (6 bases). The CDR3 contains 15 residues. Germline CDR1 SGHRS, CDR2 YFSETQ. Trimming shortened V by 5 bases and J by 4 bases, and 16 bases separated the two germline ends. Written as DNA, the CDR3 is TGCGCCAGCAGTCCACTCGGGAGCGGTTACAATGAGCAGTTCTTC. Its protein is CASSPLGSGYNEQFF. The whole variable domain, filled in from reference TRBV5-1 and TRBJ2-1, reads KAGVTQTPRYLIKTRGQQVTLSCSPISGHRSVSWYQQTPGQGLQFLFEYFSETQRNKGNFPGRFSGRQFSNSRSEMNVSTLELGDSALYLCASSPLGSGYNEQFFGPGTRLTVL.

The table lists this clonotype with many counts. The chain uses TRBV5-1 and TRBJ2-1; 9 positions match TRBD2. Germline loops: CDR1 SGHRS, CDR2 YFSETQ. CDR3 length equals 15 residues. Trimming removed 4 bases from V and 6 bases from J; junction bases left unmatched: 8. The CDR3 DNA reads TGCGCCAGCAGCCCGAGTAGCGGGAGTATCAATGAGCAGTTCTTC. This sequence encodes CASSPSSGSINEQFF.

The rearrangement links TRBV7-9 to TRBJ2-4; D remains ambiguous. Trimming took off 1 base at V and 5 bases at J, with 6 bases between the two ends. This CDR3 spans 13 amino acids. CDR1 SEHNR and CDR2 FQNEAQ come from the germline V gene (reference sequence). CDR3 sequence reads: CASSLVGQNIQYF. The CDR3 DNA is TGTGCCAGCAGCTTAGTTGGTCAAAACATTCAGTACTTC.

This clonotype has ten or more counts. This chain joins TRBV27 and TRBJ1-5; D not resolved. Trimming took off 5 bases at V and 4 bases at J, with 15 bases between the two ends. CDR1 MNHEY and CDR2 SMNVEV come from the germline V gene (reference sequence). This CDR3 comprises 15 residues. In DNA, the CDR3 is TGTGCCAGCAGTAAAACGACGGCCCTGAATCAGCCCCAGCATTTT. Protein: CASSKTTALNQPQHF.